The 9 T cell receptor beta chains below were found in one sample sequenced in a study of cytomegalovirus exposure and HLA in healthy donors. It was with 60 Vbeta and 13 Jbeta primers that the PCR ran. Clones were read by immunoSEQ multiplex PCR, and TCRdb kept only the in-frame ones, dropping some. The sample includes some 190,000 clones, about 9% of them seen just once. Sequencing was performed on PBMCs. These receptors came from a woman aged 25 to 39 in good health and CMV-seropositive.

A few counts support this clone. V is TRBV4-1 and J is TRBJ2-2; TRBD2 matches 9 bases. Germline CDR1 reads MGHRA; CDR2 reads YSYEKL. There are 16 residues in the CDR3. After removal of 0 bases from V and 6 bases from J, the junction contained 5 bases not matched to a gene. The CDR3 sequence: CASSQEGLAGAGELFF. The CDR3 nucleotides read TGCGCCAGCAGCCAAGAGGGACTAGCAGGCGCCGGGGAGCTGTTTTTT.

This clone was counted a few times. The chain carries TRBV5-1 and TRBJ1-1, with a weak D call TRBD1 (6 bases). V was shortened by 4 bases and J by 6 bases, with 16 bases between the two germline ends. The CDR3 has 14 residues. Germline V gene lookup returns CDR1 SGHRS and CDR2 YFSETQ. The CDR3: CASSPRGGRSEAFF. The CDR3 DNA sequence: TGCGCCAGCAGCCCCCGGGGGGGGCGCTCTGAAGCTTTCTTT.

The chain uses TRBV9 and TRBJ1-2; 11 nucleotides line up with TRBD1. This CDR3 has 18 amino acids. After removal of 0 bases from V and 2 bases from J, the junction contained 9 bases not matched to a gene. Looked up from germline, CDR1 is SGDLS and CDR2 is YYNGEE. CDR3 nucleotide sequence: TGTGCCAGCAGCGTAGCTAGGAGGACAGGGGGCTCGAACTATGGCTACACCTTC. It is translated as CASSVARRTGGSNYGYTF.

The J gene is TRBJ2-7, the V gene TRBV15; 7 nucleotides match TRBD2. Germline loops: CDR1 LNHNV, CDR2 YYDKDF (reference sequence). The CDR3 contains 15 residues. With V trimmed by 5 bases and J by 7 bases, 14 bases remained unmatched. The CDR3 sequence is CATSLDGRSSGEQYF. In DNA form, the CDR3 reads TGTGCCACCAGCCTTGACGGGAGGTCGAGCGGGGAGCAGTACTTC. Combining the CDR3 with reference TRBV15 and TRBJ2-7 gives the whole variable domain DAMVIQNPRYQVTQFGKPVTLSCSQTLNHNVMYWYQQKSSQAPKLLFHYYDKDFNNEADTPDNFQSRRPNTSFCFLDIRSPGLGDTAMYLCATSLDGRSSGEQYFGPGTRLTVT.

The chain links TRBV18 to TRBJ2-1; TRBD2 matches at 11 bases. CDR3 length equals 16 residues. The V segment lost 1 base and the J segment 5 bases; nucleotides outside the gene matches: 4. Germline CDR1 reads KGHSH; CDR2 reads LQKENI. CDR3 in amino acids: CASSPLTSGGHNEQFF. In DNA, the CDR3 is TGTGCCAGCTCACCACTTACTAGCGGGGGCCACAATGAGCAGTTCTTC.

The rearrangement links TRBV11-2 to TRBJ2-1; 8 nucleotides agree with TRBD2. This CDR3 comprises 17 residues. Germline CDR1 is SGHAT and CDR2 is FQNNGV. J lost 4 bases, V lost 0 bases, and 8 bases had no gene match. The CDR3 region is CASSLDPSGRGYNEQFF. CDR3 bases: TGTGCCAGCAGCTTAGATCCGAGCGGGAGAGGTTACAATGAGCAGTTCTTC.

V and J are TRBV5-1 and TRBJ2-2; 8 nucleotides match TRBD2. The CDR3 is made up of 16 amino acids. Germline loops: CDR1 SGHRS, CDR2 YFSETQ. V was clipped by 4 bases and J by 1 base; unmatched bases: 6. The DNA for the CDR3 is TGCGCCAGCAGCACCTTAGCGGGACTGAACACCGGGGAGCTGTTTTTT. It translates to CASSTLAGLNTGELFF. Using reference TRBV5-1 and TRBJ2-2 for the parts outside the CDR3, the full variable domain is KAGVTQTPRYLIKTRGQQVTLSCSPISGHRSVSWYQQTPGQGLQFLFEYFSETQRNKGNFPGRFSGRQFSNSRSEMNVSTLELGDSALYLCASSTLAGLNTGELFFGEGSRLTVL.

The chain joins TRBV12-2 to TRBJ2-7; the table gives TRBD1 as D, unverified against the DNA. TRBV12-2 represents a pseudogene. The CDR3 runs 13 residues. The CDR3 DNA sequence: TGTGCAAGTCTCCCGGACAGGCTCTACGAGCAGTACTTC. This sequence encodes CASLPDRLYEQYF.

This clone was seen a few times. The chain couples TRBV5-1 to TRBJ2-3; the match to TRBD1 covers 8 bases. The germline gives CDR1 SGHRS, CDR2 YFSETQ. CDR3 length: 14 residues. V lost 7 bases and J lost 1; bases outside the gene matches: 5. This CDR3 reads CASGPRGRTDTQYF. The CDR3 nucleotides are TGCGCCAGCGGGCCCAGGGGGCGCACAGATACGCAGTATTTT.